This TCR beta chain stems from a study of blood T cell repertoires in COVID-19. Study as a whole: COVID-19 samples collected from the United States, Italy and Spain covered acute and convalescent phases. Sources were T cells, B-cell-depleted T cells, or PBMCs; the material itself was cDNA or gDNA.

Per the authors' pipeline: Reference gene primers were amplified, and this amplification served to estimate nucleated cell counts. Profiled with immunoSEQ multiplex PCR; TCRdb holds only in-frame clones, not every one. The V and J calls and the clone size are those of that table, but D and trimming were determined from the DNA. The table has about 410,000 clones, 80% to 90% seen once. This CDR3 spans 13 amino acids. Trimming shortened V by 5 bases and J by 14 bases, and 21 bases separated the two germline ends. CDR1 SEHNR and CDR2 FQNEAQ come from the germline V gene (reference sequence). The clonotype comes from a woman in her 30s with active or convalescent COVID-19. The V gene is TRBV7-9, the J gene TRBJ1-2, with D uncertain. The sample comprised peripheral blood. The CDR3 loop reads CASSPSEKGLNTF. The CDR3 DNA is TGTGCCAGCAGCCCTAGCGAGAAAGGGCTTAATACCTTC.